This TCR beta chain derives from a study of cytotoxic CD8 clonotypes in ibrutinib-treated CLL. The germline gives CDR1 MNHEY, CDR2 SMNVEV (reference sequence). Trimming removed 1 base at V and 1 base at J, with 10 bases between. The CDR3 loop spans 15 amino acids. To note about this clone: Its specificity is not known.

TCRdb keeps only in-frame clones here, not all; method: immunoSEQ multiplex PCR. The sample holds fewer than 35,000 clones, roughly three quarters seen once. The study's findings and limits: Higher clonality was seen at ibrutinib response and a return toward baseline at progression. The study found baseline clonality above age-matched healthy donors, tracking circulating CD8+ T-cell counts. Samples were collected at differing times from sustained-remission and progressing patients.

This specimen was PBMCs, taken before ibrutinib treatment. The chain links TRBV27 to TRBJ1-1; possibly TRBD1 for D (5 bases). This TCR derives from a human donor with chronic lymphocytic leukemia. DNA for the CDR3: TGTGCCAGCAGTTTATACGGGACGGCGAACACTGAAGCTTTCTTT. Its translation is CASSLYGTANTEAFF.